Reported below is one T cell receptor (beta chain). Its antigen is unidentified. These data originate in a study of long-term antiretroviral therapy in people with HIV. Study-wide results and limits: The study found narrower CDR3 length ranges in HIV repertoires than in controls.

Treatment locations for all participants with HIV were in the United States. Until DNA extraction, the samples held between about 0.9-11 million cryopreserved PBMC. CDR1 is LNHDA, CDR2 SQIVND, per germline (reference sequence). The CDR3 has 14 residues. Trimming cost V 3 bases and J 5 bases, with 13 bases left between them. Runs used v3.0 of the immunoSEQ assay and were done at survey level. The data were produced by immunoSEQ multiplex PCR, yet TCRdb's version contains in-frame clones alone and is incomplete. The sample lists tens of thousands of clones, more than 70% seen once, with over 6.5% in the top ten.

Here the sequenced sample was unsorted PBMCs, taken at the start of antiretroviral therapy. This receptor was obtained from a middle-aged man with HIV. The chain combines TRBV19 with TRBJ1-1; no firm D call. In nucleotides, the CDR3 is TGTGCCAGTAGTATCCGAGGGCGTGGGACTGAAGCTTTCTTT. It yields the protein CASSIRGRGTEAFF.